Included here is one T cell receptor beta chain sequence, with context. Its antigen is not known. This record comes from a study of cytomegalovirus exposure and HLA in healthy donors. Study observations and caveats: It was taken for granted in presence/absence analyses that sequencing depth across donors was roughly uniform.

The PCR contained 60 Vbeta and 13 Jbeta primers. Sequencing used immunoSEQ multiplex PCR; TCRdb keeps in-frame clones, though not all of them. This sample has more than 100,000 clones; around 65% occur once, and the top ten carry more than 1.5%. V shed 6 bases and J 0 bases; nucleotides not matched to a gene: 1. CDR3 length: 13 amino acids. Germline V gene data show CDR1 as GTSNPN and CDR2 as SVGIG (reference sequence). Sequenced sample: PBMCs. The chain recombines TRBV30 with TRBJ2-7, with TRBD1 identical over 11 bases. This receptor was obtained from a man younger than 30 in good health and CMV-seronegative. CDR3 nucleotides: TGTGCCTGCGGGACAGGGGGCTCCTACGAGCAGTACTTC. Translated: CACGTGGSYEQYF.